This T cell receptor (beta chain) was recovered during a study of blood T cell repertoires in COVID-19. About the research overall: Nucleic acid was either cDNA or gDNA, and it came from T cells, B-cell-depleted T cells, or PBMCs.

Followed longitudinally, the Seattle patients had been enrolled during active infection. Original methodology: Researchers report that nucleated cell counts were estimated from reference gene primer amplification. Sequencing used immunoSEQ multiplex PCR; TCRdb keeps in-frame clones, though not all of them. V and J calls and clone size are as listed in that table; D and trimming were resolved from the DNA. This sample yields over 90,000 clones, of which 80% to 90% are seen a single time; 4% to 6% belongs to the top ten. CDR1 and CDR2 from the germline V gene are LGHDT and YNNKEL (reference sequence). The CDR3 sequence is 14 residues long. Trimming removed 0 bases from V and 5 bases from J, with 10 bases in between.

The chain uses TRBV3-1 (or the pseudogene TRBV3-2) and TRBJ1-1; D gene ambiguous. The clonotype comes from a man older than 75 with COVID-19, enrolled during active disease. The specimen sequenced was peripheral blood. For the CDR3, the DNA is TGTGCCAGCAGCCAAGATCTAGGGAGAACTGAAGCTTTCTTT. The encoded protein is CASSQDLGRTEAFF.